The rows below give T cell receptor beta chains drawn from one sample of a study of control samples from healthy donors and cancer patients. TCRdb's table, derived via immunoSEQ multiplex PCR, lists solely in-frame clones and lacks some. The data contain more than 75,000 clones, about four fifths of them singletons. Sequenced input: PBMCs. The origin of the receptors is a man between 70 and 80 years old with lung cancer. CDR3s include the opening cysteine and the closing phenylalanine or tryptophan. The D gene is left open where the match is weak. Size is stated for part of the rows, as once, few or many counts, or as a class when the clone is expanded.

abundance,v_gene,d_gene,j_gene,CDR3aa,CDR3nt
NA,TRBV6-5,NA,TRBJ1-2,CASSYGANYGYTF,TGTGCCAGCAGTTATGGAGCTAACTATGGCTACACCTTC
few,TRBV5-1,NA,TRBJ1-4,CASSLAGVNEKLFF,TGCGCCAGCAGCTTGGCAGGGGTTAATGAAAAACTGTTTTTT
NA,TRBV3-1/TRBV3-2,TRBD2,TRBJ2-1,CASSPGLASINEQFF,TGTGCCAGCAGCCCGGGACTAGCAAGTATCAATGAGCAGTTCTTC
once,TRBV15,TRBD2,TRBJ2-5,CATSSGAGGLETQYF,TGTGCCACCAGCAGTGGGGCGGGGGGTCTAGAGACCCAGTACTTC
NA,TRBV6-4,TRBD1,TRBJ1-2,CASSPIPGTGGVGYTF,TGTGCCAGCAGTCCCATACCCGGGACAGGGGGCGTTGGCTACACCTTC
NA,TRBV27,TRBD1,TRBJ1-1,CASSPGQPSEAFF,TGTGCCAGCAGCCCGGGACAGCCTTCGGAAGCTTTCTTT
few,TRBV3-1/TRBV3-2,TRBD2,TRBJ2-3,CASSQGLAGGSGTQYF,TGTGCCAGCAGCCAGGGCCTAGCGGGGGGGTCTGGGACGCAGTATTTT
NA,TRBV18,TRBD1,TRBJ2-7,CASSPQRTGSYEQYF,TGTGCCAGCTCACCTCAGAGGACAGGTTCCTACGAGCAGTACTTC
NA,TRBV18,TRBD2,TRBJ2-5,CASSPLGGGSQETQYF,TGTGCCAGCTCACCTCTAGGCGGGGGGTCCCAAGAGACCCAGTACTTC
NA,TRBV9,TRBD1,TRBJ1-2,CASSGDRGSLRTF,TGTGCCAGCAGCGGGGACAGGGGGAGTTTGCGCACCTTC
NA,TRBV5-5,NA,TRBJ1-2,CASSFTGTLEDGYTF,TGTGCCAGCAGCTTTACAGGGACCCTGGAGGATGGCTACACCTTC
NA,TRBV19,NA,TRBJ2-6,CASSIDSSGANVLTF,TGTGCCAGTAGTATAGACAGCTCTGGGGCCAACGTCCTGACTTTC
NA,TRBV28,NA,TRBJ1-2,CASRETGGNYGYTF,TGTGCCAGCAGAGAGACAGGAGGTAACTATGGCTACACCTTC
NA,TRBV29-1,NA,TRBJ1-3,CSVLDPWAGNTIYF,TGCAGCGTTCTCGATCCATGGGCTGGAAACACCATATATTTT
NA,TRBV25-1,TRBD2,TRBJ2-2,CASSSLAGPTGELFF,TGTGCCAGCAGTTCTTTAGCGGGGCCCACCGGGGAGCTGTTTTTT
NA,TRBV19,TRBD2,TRBJ2-4,CASRLLAGDRNIQYF,TGTGCCAGTAGGTTACTAGCGGGGGACCGAAACATTCAGTACTTC
NA,TRBV6-1,NA,TRBJ1-5,CASSDGAGRQPQHF,TGTGCCAGCAGTGATGGGGCAGGCAGGCAGCCCCAGCATTTT
NA,TRBV28,NA,TRBJ1-1,CASSPAGVFTEAFF,TGTGCCAGCAGTCCCGCGGGGGTTTTCACTGAAGCTTTCTTT
NA,TRBV18,NA,TRBJ1-1,CASSPSRDTEAFF,TGTGCCAGCTCACCCTCCAGGGACACTGAAGCTTTCTTT
NA,TRBV30,TRBD1,TRBJ1-3,CAWSTGTAGNTIYF,TGTGCCTGGAGCACTGGGACAGCTGGAAACACCATATATTTT
NA,TRBV20-1,NA,TRBJ2-5,CSARVDVPQYF,TGCAGTGCTAGGGTCGATGTACCCCAGTACTTC
NA,TRBV19,NA,TRBJ1-3,CASSINGAGNTIYF,TGTGCCAGTAGTATCAACGGCGCTGGAAACACCATATATTTT
NA,TRBV5-1,NA,TRBJ2-3,CASSLGTGRDTQYF,TGCGCCAGCAGCTTGGGGACCGGACGGGATACGCAGTATTTT
NA,TRBV18,TRBD1,TRBJ2-4,CASSPLGGGIQYF,TGTGCCAGCTCACCATTAGGGGGCGGCATTCAGTACTTC
NA,TRBV7-2,NA,TRBJ2-7,CASSLQVLYEQYF,TGTGCCAGCAGCTTACAAGTACTCTACGAGCAGTACTTC
NA,TRBV24-1,NA,TRBJ2-1,CATRSSYSSYNEQFF,TGTGCCACCAGATCTTCGTACAGCTCCTACAATGAGCAGTTCTTC
NA,TRBV10-3,NA,TRBJ2-3,CAIREGGPVDTQYF,TGTGCCATCAGGGAGGGGGGCCCGGTGGATACGCAGTATTTT
NA,TRBV5-6,NA,TRBJ2-5,CASSLTVGLRMVETQYF,TGTGCCAGCAGCTTGACGGTCGGGCTAAGGATGGTGGAGACCCAGTACTTC
NA,TRBV12-3/TRBV12-4,NA,TRBJ1-3,CASSLNGNTIYF,TGTGCCAGCAGCCTCAATGGAAACACCATATATTTT
once,TRBV7-7,NA,TRBJ2-7,CASSRGGSGSYEQYF,TGTGCTAGCAGCCGAGGGGGGTCGGGCTCCTACGAGCAGTACTTC
NA,TRBV11-3,NA,TRBJ2-2,CASSLHRLGDTGELFF,TGTGCCAGCAGCTTACATCGCCTGGGGGACACCGGGGAGCTGTTTTTT
once,TRBV7-8,TRBD2,TRBJ2-1,CASGGIAGGIDEQFF,TGTGCCAGCGGGGGTATAGCGGGGGGCATAGATGAGCAGTTCTTC
NA,TRBV18,TRBD1,TRBJ2-7,CASSPRQGGSYEQYF,TGTGCCAGCTCACCCCGACAGGGTGGCTCCTACGAGCAGTACTTC
NA,TRBV9,NA,TRBJ2-3,CASSVESYTDTQYF,TGTGCCAGCAGCGTAGAGTCTTACACAGATACGCAGTATTTT
NA,TRBV19,TRBD2,TRBJ2-2,CASSFPRLAGGNTGELFF,TGTGCCAGTAGTTTTCCGCGACTAGCGGGGGGGAACACCGGGGAGCTGTTTTTT
NA,TRBV5-1,NA,TRBJ1-3,CASSLGRGGYSGNTIYF,TGCGCCAGCAGCTTGGGGAGAGGGGGGTACTCTGGAAACACCATATATTTT
NA,TRBV7-9,TRBD2,TRBJ2-1,CASSFLAGRHNEQFF,TGTGCCAGCAGCTTCCTAGCGGGGCGCCACAATGAGCAGTTCTTC
NA,TRBV5-1,NA,TRBJ1-1,CASSGGPGVFDTEAFF,TGCGCCAGCAGCGGTGGTCCAGGGGTTTTCGACACTGAAGCTTTCTTT
NA,TRBV9,TRBD1,TRBJ2-7,CASSARDSPTYEQYF,TGTGCCAGCAGCGCAAGGGACAGTCCAACCTACGAGCAGTACTTC
NA,TRBV28,TRBD1,TRBJ1-2,CASSLADRGFYGYTF,TGTGCCAGCAGTTTGGCGGACAGGGGGTTCTATGGCTACACCTTC
once,TRBV10-3,NA,TRBJ2-2,CAISGTVNTGELFF,TGTGCCATCAGCGGGACGGTGAACACCGGGGAGCTGTTTTTT
once,TRBV12-3/TRBV12-4,TRBD1,TRBJ1-1,CASTLTGGPEAFF,TGTGCCAGCACCCTCACAGGGGGCCCTGAAGCTTTCTTT
NA,TRBV19,TRBD2,TRBJ2-1,CASSAGLAGPYNEQFF,TGTGCCAGTAGTGCCGGACTAGCGGGGCCGTACAATGAGCAGTTCTTC
NA,TRBV9,NA,TRBJ2-7,CASSLEVVSYEQYF,TGTGCCAGCAGCTTAGAGGTCGTCTCCTACGAGCAGTACTTC
NA,TRBV7-8,NA,TRBJ1-2,CASSHGTSRGTRNYGYTF,TGTGCCAGCAGCCATGGGACCTCGAGGGGGACTCGTAACTATGGCTACACCTTC
NA,TRBV6-5,NA,TRBJ1-5,CASSSVDQPQHF,TGTGCCAGCAGTTCTGTAGATCAGCCCCAGCATTTT
NA,TRBV21-1,NA,TRBJ2-1,CASSKSQGDEQFF,TGTGCCAGCAGCAAGAGCCAAGGGGATGAGCAGTTCTTC
few,TRBV29-1,TRBD1,TRBJ1-4,CSVEGDRAEKLFF,TGCAGCGTTGAAGGGGACAGGGCTGAAAAACTGTTTTTT
NA,TRBV24-1,TRBD2,TRBJ2-5,CATSDPRLARGETQYF,TGTGCCACCAGTGATCCGCGACTAGCGCGGGGAGAGACCCAGTACTTC
NA,TRBV9,NA,TRBJ1-4,CASSDGVRGGKLFF,TGTGCCAGCAGCGATGGGGTCCGCGGCGGAAAACTGTTTTTT